These 30 T cell receptor beta chains came from one sample sequenced in a study of response to subunit inactivated influenza vaccine. One entry per CDR3 protein, called by TCRdb with MiXCR from the RT-PCR reads. The data contain almost 250,000 distinct CDR3 sequences, about 12% of them singletons. Source: non-naive T cells sorted from PBMCs, taken approximately 15 days before vaccination. Receptors originate from a man in his forties or fifties who received an inactivated influenza vaccine.

V usage is TRBV29-1 and J usage is TRBJ2-5; maybe TRBD2 (7 bases). This CDR3 has 14 residues. Between the trimmed V and J ends, which lost 5 bases and 1 base, there was a span of 14 bases. Germline loops: CDR1 SQVTM, CDR2 ANQGSEA. Here the CDR3 reads CSVSARGAQETQYF. The CDR3 bases are TGCAGCGTTTCCGCTCGGGGGGCCCAAGAGACCCAGTACTTC.

CDR3 coding DNA: TGTGCCAGCAGCGGAAGAGGGACTAGCACAGATACGCAGTATTTT. The encoded protein is CASSGRGTSTDTQYF. The V gene is TRBV7-9, the J gene TRBJ2-3; D might be TRBD2 (6 bases). Germline values: CDR1 SEHNR, CDR2 FQNEAQ (reference sequence). The CDR3 spans 15 residues. The germline V and J ends were trimmed by 5 bases and 0 bases, with 12 bases remaining between them.

The chain is built from TRBV5-1 and TRBJ2-3, with 10 bases fitting TRBD2. The CDR3 sequence is 16 residues long. Germline V gene lookup returns CDR1 SGHRS and CDR2 YFSETQ. V shed 0 bases and J 3 bases; nucleotides not matched to a gene: 4. CDR3 protein: CASSLGNSGGTDTQYF. CDR3 DNA sequence: TGCGCCAGCAGCTTGGGCAATAGCGGGGGGACAGATACGCAGTATTTT.

For this clonotype: A single base separates this from a much larger clone, so it may be a read error. The V call is TRBV12-3 or TRBV12-4, the J call TRBJ1-5; no definite D call. The V end lost 3 bases, the J end lost 0 bases, and 9 bases lay between the germline ends. This CDR3 spans 15 amino acids. CDR3 sequence: CASSLSVGSNQPQHF. Here the CDR3 DNA reads TGTGCCAGCAGTTTGAGTGTGGGTAGCAATCAGCCCCAGCATTTT.

This clonotype was seen more than once but under ten times. The gene calls are TRBV4-2 and TRBJ2-7; TRBD1 matches 8 bases. CDR1 and CDR2 (germline): LGHNA, YNFKEQ. Germline trimming cut 2 bases from V and 4 bases from J; bases unmatched to any gene: 10. The CDR3 totals 16 residues. CDR3 sequence: CASSQPSTGANYEQYF. Written as DNA, the CDR3 is TGTGCCAGCAGCCAACCCTCGACAGGGGCTAATTACGAGCAGTACTTC.

This clonotype was seen only a few times. The gene calls are TRBV6-6 and TRBJ2-3, with D tentatively TRBD1 or TRBD2 (6 bases each). The CDR3 contains 12 residues. The germline gives CDR1 MNHNY, CDR2 SVGAGI (reference sequence). V was pared by 6 bases and J by 4 bases, with 8 bases between. The CDR3 coding sequence is TGTGCCAGCAGGAGGGGGGCAGATACGCAGTATTTT. Translated, it gives CASRRGADTQYF.

V usage is TRBV6-5 and J usage is TRBJ2-6; D may be TRBD1 (7 bases). Between the trimmed V and J ends, which lost 0 bases and 5 bases, there was a span of 17 bases. Germline V gene lookup returns CDR1 MNHEY and CDR2 SVGAGI. The CDR3 is 18 residues long. DNA of the CDR3: TGTGCCAGCAGTTACTCCGGGACAGTGGGGGGCAGGGCCAACGTCCTGACTTTC. Its translation is CASSYSGTVGGRANVLTF.

This clonotype rates as medium-sized (0.01 to 0.1%). The chain is built from TRBV29-1 and TRBJ1-1; D is unresolved. V lost 4 bases, J lost 5 bases, and 20 bases lay in between. Germline CDR1 and CDR2: SQVTM and ANQGSEA. This CDR3 comprises 15 residues. This CDR3 reads CSVVRPMGYRTEAFF. The CDR3 nucleotides are TGCAGCGTTGTCCGGCCGATGGGGTATCGGACTGAAGCTTTCTTT.

The sample holds many counts of this clonotype. The chain uses TRBV9 and TRBJ2-7; D might be TRBD1 or TRBD2, each matching 5 bases. The ends were cut back, 5 bases at V and 0 bases at J, with 21 bases in the middle. Per the germline V gene, CDR1 is SGDLS and CDR2 is YYNGEE. The CDR3 covers 17 residues. CDR3 protein: CASSPRVGTASSYEQYF. Here the CDR3 DNA reads TGTGCCAGCAGTCCCCGTGTCGGGACGGCAAGCTCCTACGAGCAGTACTTC.

This clonotype was seen a handful of times. The rearrangement links TRBV20-1 to TRBJ1-2, with TRBD1 matching 9 bases. Trimming cost V 3 bases and J 7 bases; bases outside gene matches: 9. Germline values: CDR1 DFQATT, CDR2 SNEGSKA (reference sequence). The CDR3 sequence is 14 residues long. This chain's CDR3 is CSASEQGAQTGYTF. CDR3 nucleotide sequence: TGCAGTGCTAGTGAACAGGGGGCGCAGACTGGCTACACCTTC.

The V gene is TRBV4-1, the J gene TRBJ1-1; TRBD1 matches at 8 bases. The CDR3 length is 12 residues. Germline values: CDR1 MGHRA, CDR2 YSYEKL. Germline trimming cut 1 base from V and 12 bases from J; bases unmatched to any gene: 4. Written as DNA, the CDR3 is TGCGCCAGCAGCCAAGGGACAGGGAGGACTTTCTTT. Translation: CASSQGTGRTFF.

The chain carries TRBV5-6 and TRBJ2-2, with 9 bases fitting TRBD1. The germline CDR1 and CDR2 sequences are SGHDT and YYEEEE. The junction had 14 bases not matched to a gene; V was cut back by 6 bases and J by 5 bases. The CDR3 contains 17 residues. In DNA form, the CDR3 reads TGTGCCAGCACTACGACAGGGGGGTTGGGGAAGACCGGGGAGCTGTTTTTT. It codes for CASTTTGGLGKTGELFF. The full variable domain, its missing parts supplied by reference TRBV5-6 and TRBJ2-2, is DAGVTQSPTHLIKTRGQQVTLRCSPKSGHDTVSWYQQALGQGPQFIFQYYEEEERQRGNFPDRFSGHQFPNYSSELNVNALLLGDSALYLCASTTTGGLGKTGELFFGEGSRLTVL.

The gene calls are TRBV27 and TRBJ1-1, with D maybe TRBD1 (5 bases). The CDR3 covers 14 residues. The V and J ends lost 3 bases and 5 bases respectively, with 13 bases between them. Germline CDR1 MNHEY, CDR2 SMNVEV (reference sequence). CDR3 amino acids: CASSFQGDGTEAFF. The CDR3 DNA follows: TGTGCCAGCAGTTTCCAGGGTGATGGGACTGAAGCTTTCTTT.

This clonotype was observed a handful of times. The chain is built from TRBV28 and TRBJ2-5; D is unclear. Looked up from germline, CDR1 is MDHEN and CDR2 is SYDVKM. The germline V and J ends were trimmed by 5 bases and 0 bases, with 1 base remaining between them. The CDR3 runs to 11 residues. CDR3 coding DNA: TGTGCCAGCAGTAACCAAGAGACCCAGTACTTC. Amino acids: CASSNQETQYF.

V is TRBV18 and J is TRBJ2-3; D not certain. This CDR3 spans 13 amino acids. The V end was cut by 4 bases, the J end by 6 bases, with 11 bases between. Per germline, CDR1 KGHSH and CDR2 LQKENI. The CDR3 DNA reads as TGTGCCAGCTCACTTACGTCGTCGGATACGCAGTATTTT. It translates to CASSLTSSDTQYF.

The chain links TRBV5-1 to TRBJ2-7; D possibly corresponds to TRBD1 (6 bases). This CDR3 comprises 13 residues. Germline V gives CDR1 SGHRS, CDR2 YFSETQ. V lost 2 bases and J 3 bases, leaving 9 bases between the germline ends. CDR3 bases: TGCGCCAGCAGCTTCGAGGGGGTCTACGAGCAGTACTTC. It specifies CASSFEGVYEQYF.

This clonotype was counted between two and nine times. The rearrangement joins TRBV5-1 to TRBJ2-7, with 15 positions matching TRBD2. The CDR3 length is 16 residues. The V gene end was trimmed by 4 bases and the J gene end by 5 bases; junction bases not matched to a gene: 7. CDR1 SGHRS and CDR2 YFSETQ come from the germline V gene. CDR3: CASSLRTSGGAHEQYF. Written as DNA, the CDR3 is TGCGCCAGCAGCCTTCGGACTAGCGGGGGGGCCCACGAGCAGTACTTC.

This chain joins TRBV28 and TRBJ1-2; a weak D match, TRBD1 (6 bases). The V and J ends lost 2 bases and 4 bases respectively, with 11 bases between them. Germline lookup yields CDR1 MDHEN and CDR2 SYDVKM. The CDR3 is 14 residues long. The CDR3 sequence is CASSLQGLIYGYTF. The CDR3 DNA reads as TGTGCCAGCAGTTTACAGGGGCTTATCTATGGCTACACCTTC.

V usage is TRBV7-6 and J usage is TRBJ2-2; 8 bases align to TRBD2. The CDR3 totals 18 residues. Trimming at V came to 5 bases and at J to 2 bases, leaving 13 bases not matched to a gene. CDR1 and CDR2 from the germline V gene are SGHVS and FNYEAQ. CDR3 nucleotide sequence: TGTGCCAGCAGCCCGGGGGCGGCTAGCGGGTATAACACCGGGGAGCTGTTTTTT. Residues: CASSPGAASGYNTGELFF.

As DNA, the CDR3 is TGCGCCAGCAAGGGGACAGGGTTGACCAAAAACATTCAGTACTTC. Its protein is CASKGTGLTKNIQYF. The V gene is TRBV23-1, the J gene TRBJ2-4, with 9 bases aligning to TRBD1. TRBV23-1 is designated an ORF whose function remains uncertain. Trimming at V came to 7 bases and at J to 2 bases, leaving 6 bases not matched to a gene. The CDR3 has 15 residues.

The table lists this clonotype with a few counts. The rearrangement joins TRBV6-5 to TRBJ1-3; D not certain. This CDR3 has 14 residues. Per the germline V gene, CDR1 is MNHEY and CDR2 is SVGAGI. Trimming shortened V by 0 bases and J by 4 bases, and 7 bases separated the two germline ends. The CDR3 DNA reads TGTGCCAGCAGTTACTCCCCTCGAGGAAACACCATATATTTT. This encodes CASSYSPRGNTIYF.

This sequence joins TRBV5-1 and TRBJ1-4; D call uncertain. Trimming cost V 0 bases and J 10 bases, with 13 bases left between them. Per the germline V gene, CDR1 is SGHRS and CDR2 is YFSETQ. This CDR3 spans 14 amino acids. The chain's CDR3 is CASSLDPRGGKLFF. DNA for the CDR3: TGCGCCAGCAGCTTGGATCCACGAGGAGGAAAACTGTTTTTT.

A note on this clonotype: The junction departs from the called germline gene at one end, perhaps through a read error. As DNA, the CDR3 is TGTGCCATCAGCCTCCGACGATCGCACAGGGGAAAGACCGGGGAGCTGTTTTTT. It yields the protein CAISLRRSHRGKTGELFF. V usage is TRBV4-2 and J usage is TRBJ2-2, with 7 bases aligning to TRBD1. The germline gives CDR1 LGHNA, CDR2 YNFKEQ. The CDR3 is 18 residues long.

This rearrangement joins TRBV7-2 to TRBJ2-7, with D tentatively TRBD2 (7 bases). Germline CDR1 SGHTA, CDR2 FQGNSA. V was clipped by 1 base and J by 3 bases, with 16 bases between them. The CDR3 is made up of 16 amino acids. This CDR3 is CASSLVAGAGDYEQYF. CDR3 bases: TGTGCCAGCAGCTTAGTGGCGGGGGCTGGGGACTACGAGCAGTACTTC.

This rearrangement joins TRBV5-6 to TRBJ2-3, with a tentative D call TRBD2 (5 bases). Germline assignment: CDR1 SGHDT and CDR2 YYEEEE. The CDR3 has 14 residues. Deletions cut 4 bases from V and 4 bases from J, with 13 bases between. The CDR3 loop reads CASSPRGSADTQYF. CDR3 DNA: TGTGCCAGCAGCCCCCGCGGGTCCGCAGATACGCAGTATTTT.

This chain connects TRBV6-1 to TRBJ2-6; D is unclear. The CDR3 contains 13 residues. V lost 11 bases to trimming and J lost 1 base, with 9 bases between them. Germline V CDR1 and CDR2: MNHNS, SASEGT. The CDR3 nucleotides are TGTGCCGGCGCCCTATCTGGGGCCAACGTCCTGACTTTC. Amino acid sequence: CAGALSGANVLTF.

This clonotype has only a few counts. The chain has TRBV18 and TRBJ1-5; D is undetermined. Germline lookup yields CDR1 KGHSH and CDR2 LQKENI. The ends were cut back, 3 bases at V and 6 bases at J, with 6 bases in the middle. This CDR3 has 12 amino acids. The CDR3 sequence: CASSPRGQPQHF. For the CDR3, the DNA is TGTGCCAGCTCACCTCGGGGTCAGCCCCAGCATTTT.

The V call is TRBV20-1, the J call TRBJ1-4; 8 nucleotides line up with TRBD1. The trim removed 5 bases at V and 8 bases at J, leaving 4 bases unmatched. Per the germline V gene, CDR1 is DFQATT and CDR2 is SNEGSKA (reference sequence). CDR3 length: 12 residues. In nucleotides, the CDR3 is TGCAGTGCTGGACAGGGAAAGGAAAAACTGTTTTTT. Its translation: CSAGQGKEKLFF.

This clonotype was detected a few times. The chain recombines TRBV6-2 or TRBV6-3 with TRBJ2-2; 7 bases align to TRBD1. The V and J ends lost 6 bases and 0 bases, in that order; junction bases with no gene match: 4. This CDR3 has 15 amino acids. CDR1 is MNHEY, CDR2 SVGEGT, per germline. The DNA of the CDR3 is TGTGCCAGCAGGCAACAGGGGACGAACACCGGGGAGCTGTTTTTT. Translation gives CASRQQGTNTGELFF.

This clonotype was observed a few times. Written as DNA, the CDR3 is TGTGCCAGCAGCTTAGATGGGCTAGTCAATGAGCAGTTCTTC. This codes for CASSLDGLVNEQFF. The chain has TRBV11-3 and TRBJ2-1; no firm D call. Germline-derived CDR1 and CDR2 are SGHNT and YENEEA. The CDR3 runs 14 residues. Trimming shortened V by 0 bases and J by 6 bases, and 9 bases separated the two germline ends.